This T cell receptor (beta chain) was sequenced during a study of control samples from healthy donors and cancer patients. Data came from immunoSEQ multiplex PCR; TCRdb stores just in-frame clones and leaves some out. The sample consists of some 95,000 clones, 88% of them appearing once. This clone showed up just a few times. Per germline, CDR1 SGHNT and CDR2 YENEEA. Trimming removed 4 bases from V and 0 bases from J, with 7 bases in between. The CDR3 is 14 residues long. Sequenced input: blood. The TCR comes from a man aged 25-45 years in good health. This chain joins TRBV11-3 and TRBJ2-1, with D unclear. CDR3 sequence (DNA): TGTGCCAGCAGCTCCAGGAGCTCCTACAATGAGCAGTTCTTC. Encoded protein: CASSSRSSYNEQFF.